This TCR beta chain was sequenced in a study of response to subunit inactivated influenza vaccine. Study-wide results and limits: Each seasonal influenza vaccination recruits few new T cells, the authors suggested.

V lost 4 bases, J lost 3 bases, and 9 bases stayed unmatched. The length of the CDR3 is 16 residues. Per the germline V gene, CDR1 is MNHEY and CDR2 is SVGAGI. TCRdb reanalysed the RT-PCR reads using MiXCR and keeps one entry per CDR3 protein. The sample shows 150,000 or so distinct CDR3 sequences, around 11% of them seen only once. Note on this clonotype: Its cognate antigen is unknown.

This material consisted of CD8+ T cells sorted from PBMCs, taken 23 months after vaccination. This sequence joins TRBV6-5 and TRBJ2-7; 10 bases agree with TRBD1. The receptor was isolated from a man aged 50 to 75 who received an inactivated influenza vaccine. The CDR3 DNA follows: TGTGCCAGCAGTTCAGCCGGGACAGGGGCTGGCTACGAGCAGTACTTC. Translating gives CASSSAGTGAGYEQYF.